This TCR beta chain was captured in a study of regulatory T cells in long-lasting Graves disease. Study-level background: By definition, persistent Graves' disease involved antithyroid drugs for over 5 years alongside positive TSH receptor antibodies.

Building of the TCR beta libraries involved iRepertoire HTBI primers and Arm-PCR of CDR3 regions. TCRdb processed the multiplex PCR reads anew with MiXCR; each CDR3 protein has one entry. The sample has about 460,000 distinct CDR3 sequences; around a fifth are singletons. Time point described: persistent/refractory GD, antithyroid drugs over 5 years with positive TRAb. Construction of the TCR library relied on RNA isolated from PBMCs. Tubes containing EDTA received about 10 milliliters of drawn peripheral blood. The clonotype comes from a female donor with Graves disease. The sequenced sample was peripheral blood mononuclear cells (PBMCs), obtained when the disease was refractory, from a patient treated with antithyroid drugs.

The CDR3 here is CASSRRQGREAFF. CDR3 nucleotide sequence: TGTGCCAGCAGCCGAAGACAGGGCAGGGAAGCTTTCTTT. The chain recombines TRBV14 with TRBJ1-1; 7 nucleotides agree with TRBD1. CDR1 and CDR2 (germline): SGHDN, FVKESK. This CDR3 region has 13 residues. V was clipped by 4 bases and J by 8 bases; unmatched bases: 7.